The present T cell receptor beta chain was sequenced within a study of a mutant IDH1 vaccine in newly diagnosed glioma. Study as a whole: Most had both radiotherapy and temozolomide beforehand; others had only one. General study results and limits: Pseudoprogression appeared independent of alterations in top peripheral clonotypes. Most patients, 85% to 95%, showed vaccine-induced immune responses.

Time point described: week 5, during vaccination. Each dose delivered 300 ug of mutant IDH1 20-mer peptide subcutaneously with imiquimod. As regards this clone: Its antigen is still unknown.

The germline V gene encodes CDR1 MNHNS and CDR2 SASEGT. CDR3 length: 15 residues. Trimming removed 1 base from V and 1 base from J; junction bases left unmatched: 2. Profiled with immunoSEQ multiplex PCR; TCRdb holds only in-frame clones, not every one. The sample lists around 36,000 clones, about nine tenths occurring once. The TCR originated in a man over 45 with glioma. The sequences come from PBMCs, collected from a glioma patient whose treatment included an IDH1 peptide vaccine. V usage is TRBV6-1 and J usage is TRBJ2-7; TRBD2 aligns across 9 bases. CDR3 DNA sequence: TGTGCCAGCAGTGAAGGGCTAGCGGGGTCCTACGAGCAGTACTTC. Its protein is CASSEGLAGSYEQYF.